This TCR beta chain is from a study of blood T cell repertoires in COVID-19. Study information: Acute and convalescent COVID-19 samples came from the United States, Italy and Spain. In each case, the material was cDNA or gDNA derived from T cells, B-cell-depleted T cells, or PBMCs.

The CDR3 consists of 14 residues. V shed 4 bases and J shed 5 bases, with 14 bases lying between them. In germline, CDR1 is ENHRY, CDR2 SYGVKD. Original handling: The authors estimated nucleated cell counts from reference gene primer amplification. This table comes from immunoSEQ multiplex PCR, and its TCRdb copy is limited to in-frame clones, with some not included. V and J calls and clone size are those listed in that table; D and trimming were worked out from the DNA. The table has more than 45,000 clones, about 86% seen once. V is TRBV10-3 and J is TRBJ1-2; a possible D gene is TRBD1 (5 bases). The TCR comes from a woman at least 80 years old with acute or convalescent COVID-19. Sequencing input: peripheral blood. The CDR3 coding sequence is TGTGCCATCAGTGCAGGGCTAGGGGTTTATGGCTACACCTTC. Its protein is CAISAGLGVYGYTF.